The T cell receptor beta chain under discussion was sequenced for a study of radiation and T cells in renal cell carcinoma. Study at large: Nephrectomy followed 15 Gy stereotactic body radiation by 4 weeks.

Trimming took 3 bases from V and 5 from J, leaving 14 bases between them. This CDR3 region has 14 residues. The germline CDR1 and CDR2 sequences are SGHNT and YYREEE (reference sequence). The time point is: blood 2 weeks post-SBRT. The treatment: 15 Gy SBRT to primary tumor, nephrectomy 4 weeks later. Serial blood draws occurred at baseline and 2 and 4 weeks post-SBRT. Clear cell pathology was present in this patient's renal cell carcinoma. About this clone itself: Its antigen is unknown.

Profiled with immunoSEQ multiplex PCR; TCRdb holds only in-frame clones, not every one. Among approximately 120,000 clones listed, over 75% were seen once. Study-wide findings and caveats: Top tumor clonotypes rose in blood 2 weeks post-radiation, then contracted.

The TCR sequence derives from a man aged 50 or older with renal cell carcinoma. The specimen was blood, collected from a patient whose treatment included radiotherapy and nephrectomy. This rearrangement joins TRBV5-4 to TRBJ2-5; D may be TRBD1 (6 bases). The CDR3 nucleotides are TGTGCCAGCAGCTGGAACAGGGCCGGGGAGACCCAGTACTTC. Translated: CASSWNRAGETQYF.